The clone carrying this T cell receptor beta chain was found once. A much more abundant neighbour one base away suggests this may be a read error. Per the study methods: Estimation of nucleated cell counts was performed using reference gene primer amplification. Here immunoSEQ multiplex PCR was the method, and the copy in TCRdb shows in-frame clones only, minus some. For V, J and clone size, that table is used; D and trimming come from the DNA. The table records over 200,000 clones, approximately 81% of them present only once. This CDR3 is 11 amino acids long. Looked up from germline, CDR1 is SGHVS and CDR2 is FQNEAQ. V lost 5 bases and J 2 bases, leaving 3 bases between the germline ends. The data were taken from a study of blood T cell repertoires in COVID-19. About the study: The origin of the acute and convalescent COVID-19 samples was the United States, Italy and Spain. T cells, B-cell-depleted T cells, or PBMCs supplied cDNA or gDNA.

Self-reported history from a screening survey and questionnaire set each donor's cohort. The genes are TRBV7-8 and TRBJ2-5; no definite D call. This clonotype was obtained from a woman aged 45-65 years with acute COVID-19. Specimen: PBMCs or T cells enriched from blood (not recorded which). The CDR3 DNA sequence: TGTGCCAGCAGCCCTCAAGAGACCCAGTACTTC. The encoded protein is CASSPQETQYF.